This T cell receptor (beta chain) was identified during a study of T cell repertoires in cytomegalovirus infection. Whole-study context: The public TCR beta signatures pointed to both CMV infection and matching HLA type. Points from the study as a whole: Adding up the frequency of public TCR beta families identified people who carried CMV plus the relevant HLA.

As for this clonotype: Antigen specificity is unknown.

In TCRdb, the reads were re-called with MiXCR into one record per CDR3 protein. Of 800,000 to 950,000 distinct CDR3 sequences detected, roughly 33% appear once; the ten largest clones hold about an eighth. This CDR3 region has 15 residues. CDR1 is SGHVS and CDR2 is FQNEAQ in the germline V gene. V was shortened by 1 base and J by 0 bases, with 9 bases between the two germline ends. The source is a human donor in good health (CMV status not recorded). Some clones in this sample may be carry-over from other donors' samples. The sequenced sample was cultured CD8+ T cells from PBMCs, obtained from culture after CMV antigen stimulation. The rearrangement uses TRBV7-8 and TRBJ1-1, with D uncertain. Here the CDR3 reads CASSLGAGLNTEAFF. The CDR3 DNA sequence: TGTGCCAGCAGCTTAGGAGCCGGGTTGAACACTGAAGCTTTCTTT.